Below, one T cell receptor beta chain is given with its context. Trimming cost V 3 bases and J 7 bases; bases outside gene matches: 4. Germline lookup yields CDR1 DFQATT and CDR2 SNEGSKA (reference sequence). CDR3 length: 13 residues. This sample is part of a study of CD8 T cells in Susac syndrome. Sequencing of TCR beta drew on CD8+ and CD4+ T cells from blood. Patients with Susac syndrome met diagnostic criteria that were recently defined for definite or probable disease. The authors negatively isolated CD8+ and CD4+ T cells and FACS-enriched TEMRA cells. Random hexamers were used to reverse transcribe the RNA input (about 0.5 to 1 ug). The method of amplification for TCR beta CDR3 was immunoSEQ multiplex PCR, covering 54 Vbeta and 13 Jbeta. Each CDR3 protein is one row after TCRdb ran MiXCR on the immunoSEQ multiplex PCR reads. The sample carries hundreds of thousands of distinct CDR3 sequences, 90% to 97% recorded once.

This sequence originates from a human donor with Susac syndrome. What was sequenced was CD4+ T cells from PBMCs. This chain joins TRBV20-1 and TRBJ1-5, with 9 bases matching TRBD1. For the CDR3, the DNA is TGCAGTGCTAGGGGGACAGGGAGACAGCCCCAGCATTTT. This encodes CSARGTGRQPQHF.